Each of the 32 T cell receptor beta chains below was sequenced from the same sample in a study of cytomegalovirus exposure and HLA in healthy donors. The PCR was carried out with 60 Vbeta primers and 13 Jbeta primers. Some clones are missing from TCRdb's copy, which holds only in-frame ones; the method was immunoSEQ multiplex PCR. In total, the table holds tens of thousands of clones. Sequencing was done on a sample of PBMCs. The receptors derive from a woman aged 40-49 years in good health and CMV-seropositive.

The chain links TRBV7-2 to TRBJ1-2; D is unresolved. The CDR3 has 11 amino acids. Trimming took 4 bases from V and 3 from J, leaving 3 bases between them. Looked up from germline, CDR1 is SGHTA and CDR2 is FQGNSA. The CDR3 nucleotides read TGTGCCAGCAGCTCCTACTATGGCTACACCTTC. Encoded protein: CASSSYYGYTF.

The CDR3 sequence: CASSGLAVDTQYF. CDR3 sequence (DNA): TGTGCCAGCTCGGGGCTAGCGGTCGATACGCAGTATTTT. V usage is TRBV6-6 and J usage is TRBJ2-3, with TRBD2 identical over 7 bases. Germline trimming cut 8 bases from V and 6 bases from J; bases unmatched to any gene: 8. The CDR3 sequence is 13 residues long. The germline V gene encodes CDR1 MNHNY and CDR2 SVGAGI (reference sequence).

This chain connects TRBV10-3 to TRBJ2-1; TRBD1 matches 11 bases. After removal of 11 bases from V and 6 bases from J, the junction contained 9 bases not matched to a gene. From germline, CDR1 is ENHRY and CDR2 SYGVKD. The CDR3 has 14 amino acids. For the CDR3, the DNA is TGTGCCGTTGCCGGGACAGGGGGTTTCAATGAGCAGTTCTTC. This codes for CAVAGTGGFNEQFF.

The rearrangement uses TRBV9 and TRBJ1-3, with TRBD1 identical over 7 bases. Germline loops: CDR1 SGDLS, CDR2 YYNGEE. CDR3 length: 16 residues. The V gene end was trimmed by 0 bases and the J gene end by 0 bases; junction bases not matched to a gene: 3. The CDR3 here is CASSVAGTVSGNTIYF. In DNA, the CDR3 is TGTGCCAGCAGCGTAGCTGGGACAGTCTCTGGAAACACCATATATTTT.

This chain joins TRBV11-1 and TRBJ1-4; D not certain. The CDR3 consists of 12 residues. V dropped 5 bases and J dropped 13 bases, with 14 bases sitting between them. Germline V gene data show CDR1 as SGHAT and CDR2 as FQDESV (reference sequence). The CDR3 is CASSGFGDGLFF. The CDR3 DNA follows: TGTGCCAGCAGCGGTTTCGGAGACGGACTGTTTTTT.

The chain has TRBV19 and TRBJ1-1, with D hard to call. Trimming pared 3 bases from V and 1 base from J, leaving 6 bases between. Per germline, CDR1 LNHDA and CDR2 SQIVND (reference sequence). The CDR3 runs to 13 residues. Written as DNA, the CDR3 is TGTGCCAGTAGTATTTCGAGGAACACTGAAGCTTTCTTT. The encoded protein is CASSISRNTEAFF.

V and J are TRBV11-2 and TRBJ1-3; D not resolved. V lost 3 bases and J 0 bases, leaving 9 bases between the germline ends. Germline CDR1 SGHAT, CDR2 FQNNGV. This CDR3 is 15 amino acids long. The CDR3 loop is CASSFRGPSGNTIYF. CDR3 sequence (DNA): TGTGCCAGCAGCTTTCGGGGTCCCTCTGGAAACACCATATATTTT.

The rearrangement uses TRBV5-6 and TRBJ1-2; 11 bases agree with TRBD1. The CDR3 is made up of 16 amino acids. Germline V gene lookup returns CDR1 SGHDT and CDR2 YYEEEE. Trimming cost V 0 bases and J 0 bases; bases outside gene matches: 1. The CDR3 reads CASSLGTGGANYGYTF. The CDR3 region has the DNA TGTGCCAGCAGCTTGGGGACAGGGGGCGCTAACTATGGCTACACCTTC.

This rearrangement joins TRBV11-2 to TRBJ2-6, with a weak D call TRBD2 (6 bases). Between the trimmed V and J ends, which lost 3 bases and 2 bases, there was a span of 14 bases. This CDR3 contains 17 residues. Germline lookup yields CDR1 SGHAT and CDR2 FQNNGV. The CDR3, as DNA: TGTGCCAGCAGCTTCCGCGTGGGGGGAACTGGGGCCAACGTCCTGACTTTC. Encoded protein: CASSFRVGGTGANVLTF.

The chain links TRBV5-4 to TRBJ1-4; TRBD1 matches 10 bases. This CDR3 has 14 amino acids. The V gene end was trimmed by 4 bases and the J gene end by 7 bases; junction bases not matched to a gene: 4. Germline assignment: CDR1 SGHNT and CDR2 YYREEE (reference sequence). The DNA of the CDR3 is TGTGCCAGCAGCCAGGACAGGGGGGCTGAAAAACTGTTTTTT. It yields the protein CASSQDRGAEKLFF.

The chain is built from TRBV10-3 and TRBJ2-1, with D possibly matching TRBD1 (9 bases). The CDR3 loop spans 18 amino acids. From germline, CDR1 is ENHRY and CDR2 SYGVKD. Trimming removed 11 bases from V and 8 bases from J, with 34 bases in between. CDR3: CASSGGSGTGQGGDEQFF. CDR3 nucleotides: TGTGCCTCATCGGGGGGGTCTGGGACGGGACAGGGAGGCGATGAGCAGTTCTTC.

V and J are TRBV7-3 and TRBJ2-1, with TRBD2 matching over 16 bases. CDR1 and CDR2 (germline): SGHTA, FQGTGA. The CDR3 length is 20 residues. V shed 5 bases, J shed 2 bases, and the junction held 12 bases outside the gene matches. CDR3 nucleotides: TGTGCCAGCAGCCCCAATCCGCCGGGACTAGCGGGGGGGACCTACAATGAGCAGTTCTTC. It specifies CASSPNPPGLAGGTYNEQFF. Based on the CDR3 plus reference TRBV7-3 and TRBJ2-1, the full variable domain is GAGVSQTPSNKVTEKGKYVELRCDPISGHTALYWYRQSLGQGPEFLIYFQGTGAADDSGLPNDRFFAVRPEGSVSTLKIQRTERGDSAVYLCASSPNPPGLAGGTYNEQFFGPGTRLTVL.

The chain joins TRBV5-1 to TRBJ2-1; 7 bases map to TRBD2. Trimming removed 5 bases from V and 0 bases from J; junction bases left unmatched: 14. Germline assignment: CDR1 SGHRS and CDR2 YFSETQ. CDR3 length: 18 residues. CDR3 loop: CASSFRGSRFSSYNEQFF. DNA for the CDR3: TGCGCCAGCAGTTTTCGCGGGAGCCGATTCAGCTCCTACAATGAGCAGTTCTTC.

The chain couples TRBV29-1 to TRBJ2-1, with TRBD1 matching 9 bases. The CDR3 contains 15 residues. V was pared by 3 bases and J by 1 base, with 4 bases of the junction left unmatched. CDR1 is SQVTM and CDR2 is ANQGSEA in the germline V gene. The CDR3 DNA follows: TGCAGCGTTGAGGGGGGACAGGGTTCCTACAATGAGCAGTTCTTC. It encodes CSVEGGQGSYNEQFF.

The V gene is TRBV11-2, the J gene TRBJ2-2, with 8 positions matching TRBD1. The CDR3 spans 15 residues. J lost 6 bases, V lost 3 bases, and 6 bases had no gene match. Germline V gene lookup returns CDR1 SGHAT and CDR2 FQNNGV. CDR3 nucleotide sequence: TGTGCCAGCAGCTTGGACAGGGTCCGTGCCGGGGAGCTGTTTTTT. Its translation: CASSLDRVRAGELFF.

This chain joins TRBV19 and TRBJ2-7; perhaps TRBD2 as D (5 bases). Trimming left V 3 bases short and J 3 bases short, with 15 bases between. CDR3 length equals 15 residues. Germline assignment: CDR1 LNHDA and CDR2 SQIVND (reference sequence). The CDR3 here is CASSIGAGVFYEQYF. The CDR3 DNA follows: TGTGCCAGTAGTATCGGCGCCGGGGTTTTCTACGAGCAGTACTTC. The full variable domain, with the rest looked up from reference TRBV19 and TRBJ2-7, is DGGITQSPKYLFRKEGQNVTLSCEQNLNHDAMYWYRQDPGQGLRLIYYSQIVNDFQKGDIAEGYSVSREKKESFPLTVTSAQKNPTAFYLCASSIGAGVFYEQYFGPGTRLTVT.

The chain has TRBV29-1 and TRBJ2-3; the match to TRBD1 covers 9 bases. The CDR3 runs to 13 residues. The germline CDR1 and CDR2 sequences are SQVTM and ANQGSEA. V lost 6 bases to trimming and J lost 5 bases; unmatched junction nucleotides: 6. The CDR3 DNA sequence: TGCAGCGTCGCCCTGGGACAGGGAGATACGCAGTATTTT. It encodes CSVALGQGDTQYF.

In nucleotides, the CDR3 is TGTGCCAGCAGTGTTTTTCCGGGCGGGCAAGAGACCCAGTACTTC. It codes for CASSVFPGGQETQYF. The rearrangement uses TRBV7-3 and TRBJ2-5, with D tentatively TRBD2 (5 bases). The CDR3 is 15 amino acids. From germline, CDR1 is SGHTA and CDR2 FQGTGA. With 6 bases removed from V and 2 bases from J, the gap between germline ends came to 16 bases.

The chain recombines TRBV4-2 with TRBJ2-2; 12 bases are shared with TRBD1. V lost 4 bases and J lost 8; bases outside the gene matches: 5. CDR3 size: 15 residues. Germline V CDR1 and CDR2: LGHNA, YNFKEQ. The CDR3 protein is CASSLRDRGRGELFF. The CDR3 DNA sequence: TGTGCCAGCAGCCTCCGGGACAGGGGGCGTGGGGAGCTGTTTTTT.

This chain links TRBV7-9 with TRBJ2-3; tentatively, D is TRBD2 (7 bases). The CDR3 length is 17 residues. V was trimmed by 5 bases and J by 1 base, leaving 19 bases between them. Germline CDR1 reads SEHNR; CDR2 reads FQNEAQ (reference sequence). This CDR3 is CASSPKRGGAGTDTQYF. The CDR3 DNA reads as TGTGCCAGCAGCCCGAAGAGGGGGGGGGCTGGCACAGATACGCAGTATTTT.

The chain carries TRBV7-6 and TRBJ2-1; possibly TRBD2 for D (7 bases). In germline, CDR1 is SGHVS, CDR2 FNYEAQ. The CDR3 extends over 13 amino acids. V was pared by 5 bases and J by 12 bases, with 17 bases between. CDR3 DNA sequence: TGTGCCAGCAGCCCCTCGGGGGGCCGAAGGCAGTTCTTC. Translation: CASSPSGGRRQFF.

The chain employs TRBV18 and TRBJ2-4, with D possibly being TRBD1 (5 bases). This CDR3 has 17 amino acids. V was pared by 2 bases and J by 1 base, with 15 bases between. In germline, CDR1 is KGHSH, CDR2 LQKENI. CDR3 DNA sequence: TGTGCCAGCTCACCAGTTGTTGCAGGGCGGGCCAAAAACATTCAGTACTTC. This sequence encodes CASSPVVAGRAKNIQYF.

The V call is TRBV6-5, the J call TRBJ1-2, with D unclear. From germline, CDR1 is MNHEY and CDR2 SVGAGI. The CDR3 totals 15 residues. Trimming pared 2 bases from V and 4 bases from J, leaving 14 bases between. The CDR3 loop reads CASSYGFGGPYGYTF. The CDR3 DNA follows: TGTGCCAGCAGTTACGGGTTCGGAGGACCCTATGGCTACACCTTC.

This chain links TRBV25-1 with TRBJ2-1, with 8 bases lining up with TRBD2. V lost 3 bases to trimming and J lost 5 bases; unmatched junction nucleotides: 15. The CDR3 consists of 18 residues. Germline V lookup: CDR1 MGHDK, CDR2 SYGVNS. The CDR3 coding sequence is TGTGCCAGCAGTGATGTTAGCGGGGTCTCAGGGGTTCACAATGAGCAGTTCTTC. It codes for CASSDVSGVSGVHNEQFF. Combining the CDR3 with reference TRBV25-1 and TRBJ2-1 gives the whole variable domain EADIYQTPRYLVIGTGKKITLECSQTMGHDKMYWYQQDPGMELHLIHYSYGVNSTEKGDLSSESTVSRIRTEHFPLTLESARPSHTSQYLCASSDVSGVSGVHNEQFFGPGTRLTVL.

This chain connects TRBV5-1 to TRBJ1-2; the D is unclear. The V end lost 0 bases, the J end lost 2 bases, and 8 bases lay between the germline ends. This CDR3 comprises 14 residues. Germline-derived CDR1 and CDR2 are SGHRS and YFSETQ. The CDR3 coding sequence is TGCGCCAGCAGCTTGGGGGGAGAAAACTATGGCTACACCTTC. Residues: CASSLGGENYGYTF.

The chain uses TRBV27 and TRBJ2-7, with D possibly being TRBD2 (5 bases). Germline V lookup: CDR1 MNHEY, CDR2 SMNVEV (reference sequence). The V gene lost 3 bases and the J gene lost 0 bases, with 12 bases spanning the gap. The CDR3 covers 15 residues. In nucleotides, the CDR3 is TGTGCCAGCAGTTTTCGGCTAGCACTCTCCTACGAGCAGTACTTC. As protein: CASSFRLALSYEQYF.

V gene TRBV11-3 combines with J gene TRBJ2-1, with D perhaps TRBD2 (6 bases). CDR1 is SGHNT and CDR2 is YENEEA in the germline V gene. This CDR3 has 15 residues. V lost 8 bases, J lost 2 bases, and 16 bases lay in between. Here the CDR3 DNA reads TGTGCCAGCTCGACTGGTAGCGGCACCTACAATGAGCAGTTCTTC. Amino acid sequence: CASSTGSGTYNEQFF.

The chain carries TRBV7-9 and TRBJ1-2; the D gene is possibly TRBD1 (5 bases). The CDR3 sequence is 14 residues long. The V gene lost 3 bases and the J gene lost 4 bases, with 12 bases spanning the gap. Germline CDR1 is SEHNR and CDR2 is FQNEAQ (reference sequence). CDR3 DNA sequence: TGTGCCAGCAGCTTGGAGCAGGGAATCTATGGCTACACCTTC. Encoded protein: CASSLEQGIYGYTF.

The chain recombines TRBV25-1 with TRBJ2-5; a possible D gene is TRBD2 (6 bases). The J call is doubtful: the DNA matches TRBJ2-7 better. The CDR3 has 17 residues. Germline V gives CDR1 MGHDK, CDR2 SYGVNS. This chain's CDR3 is CASSEYGARAGSYEQYF. The CDR3 DNA reads TGTGCCAGCAGTGAATATGGCGCCCGGGCCGGGAGTTACGAGCAGTACTTC.

The chain has TRBV11-3 and TRBJ1-5, with D unclear. V was trimmed by 5 bases and J by 4 bases, leaving 21 bases between them. The CDR3 has 17 residues. Germline-derived CDR1 and CDR2 are SGHNT and YENEEA. CDR3: CASSLGPGYLPNQPQHF. CDR3 in DNA: TGTGCCAGCAGCCTAGGCCCCGGGTACCTCCCAAATCAGCCCCAGCATTTT.

This chain joins TRBV11-1 and TRBJ2-7; 12 bases match TRBD1. Germline V gives CDR1 SGHAT, CDR2 FQDESV (reference sequence). V lost 5 bases to trimming and J lost 5 bases; unmatched junction nucleotides: 10. The CDR3 extends over 16 amino acids. The CDR3 DNA reads TGTGCCAGCAGCCCCTTCGCCGGGACAGGGGGCCACGAGCAGTACTTC. Protein product: CASSPFAGTGGHEQYF.

Comment on this clone: Other nucleotide sequences from this sample produce the same CDR3. As DNA, the CDR3 is TGTGCCAGCAGCTTAGATCGGCGGGGGAACGAGCAGTACTTC. It codes for CASSLDRRGNEQYF. The chain uses TRBV11-2 and TRBJ2-7; 7 nucleotides align to TRBD2. Losses at the gene ends were 0 bases for V and 5 bases for J; bases not matched to a gene: 4. CDR1 is SGHAT, CDR2 FQNNGV, per germline. This CDR3 is 14 amino acids long.